This T cell receptor beta chain derives from a study of T cell responses to AZD1222 COVID-19 vaccine. Germline V lookup: CDR1 SGHAT, CDR2 FQNNGV. Trimming stripped 1 base from V and 11 bases from J, with 19 bases between. This CDR3 contains 15 residues. The data were produced by immunoSEQ multiplex PCR, yet TCRdb's version contains in-frame clones alone and is incomplete. Of some 120,000 clones listed, about nine tenths are singletons. Remarks on this clone: Its antigen is as yet unknown.

Whole-study findings and limits: The study found Spike-specific TCR breadth and depth rose after two AZD1222 doses. Clonal diversity was possibly underestimated; the donors were predominantly white British and more often female.

The clonotype was recovered from an adult who received the AZD1222 COVID-19 vaccine. This chain links TRBV11-2 with TRBJ2-3; D may correspond to TRBD1 or TRBD2 (5 bases each). The sequencing used peripheral blood, collected 28 days after the second AZD1222 dose. The CDR3 DNA follows: TGTGCCAGCAGCTTAGCCGGGCAGACGTTGGGGGTGCAGTATTTT. It encodes CASSLAGQTLGVQYF.